This T cell receptor (beta chain) was captured in a study of blood T cell repertoires in COVID-19. At the level of the study: Samples of COVID-19 (acute and convalescent) were obtained from the United States, Italy and Spain.

Using immunoSEQ multiplex PCR, the repertoire was profiled, and TCRdb retains in-frame clones only, with some absent. The data contain 200,000 to 250,000 clones, roughly four fifths of them singletons. The CDR3 is 15 residues long. Germline CDR1 and CDR2: LGHNA and YSLEER. J gave up 8 bases and V 4 bases, and 8 bases lay outside the gene matches. The receptor's source is a woman aged 60-75 years who had recovered from COVID-19. The specimen sequenced was PBMCs or T cells enriched from blood (not recorded which). The chain joins TRBV4-3 to TRBJ2-1; 10 nucleotides agree with TRBD1. The CDR3 nucleotides read TGCGCCAGCAGCCTCACCGGGACAGGGGTCTATGAGCAGTTCTTC. This gives the protein CASSLTGTGVYEQFF.